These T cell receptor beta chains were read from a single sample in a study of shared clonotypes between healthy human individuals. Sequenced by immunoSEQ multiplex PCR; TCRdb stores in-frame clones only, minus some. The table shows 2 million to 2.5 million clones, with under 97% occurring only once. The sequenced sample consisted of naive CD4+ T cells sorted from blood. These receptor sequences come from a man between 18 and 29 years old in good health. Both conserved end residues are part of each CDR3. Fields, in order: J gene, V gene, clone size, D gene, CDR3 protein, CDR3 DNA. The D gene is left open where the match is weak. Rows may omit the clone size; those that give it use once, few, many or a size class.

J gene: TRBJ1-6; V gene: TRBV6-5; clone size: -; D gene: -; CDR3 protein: CASSSSGGAANSPLHF; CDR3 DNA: TGTGCCAGCAGTTCCTCGGGCGGGGCTGCGAATTCACCCCTCCACTTT
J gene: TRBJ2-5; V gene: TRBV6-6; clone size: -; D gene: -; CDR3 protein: CASSYSRTGGRETQYF; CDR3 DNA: TGTGCCAGCAGTTACTCCCGGACTGGGGGTCGAGAGACCCAGTACTTC
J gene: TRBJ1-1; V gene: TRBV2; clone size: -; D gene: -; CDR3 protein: CASRYAGTLNTEAFF; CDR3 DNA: TGTGCCAGCAGGTATGCGGGCACCTTGAACACTGAAGCTTTCTTT
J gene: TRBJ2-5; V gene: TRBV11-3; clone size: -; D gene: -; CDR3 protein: CASSLSLREQETQYF; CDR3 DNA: TGTGCCAGCAGCTTATCATTGAGAGAACAAGAGACCCAGTACTTC
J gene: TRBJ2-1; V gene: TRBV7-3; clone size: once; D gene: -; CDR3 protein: CASSLSRDTLDEQFF; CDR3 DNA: TGTGCCAGCAGCTTAAGTAGGGATACACTAGATGAGCAGTTCTTC
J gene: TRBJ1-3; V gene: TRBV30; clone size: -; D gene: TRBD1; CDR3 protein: CAWSSGGFTGNTIYF; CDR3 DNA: TGTGCCTGGAGTTCAGGGGGCTTCACTGGAAACACCATATATTTT
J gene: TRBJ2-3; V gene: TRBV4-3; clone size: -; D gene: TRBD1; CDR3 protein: CASSQESFGRGLTDTQYF; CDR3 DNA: TGCGCCAGCAGCCAAGAGAGTTTCGGCAGGGGGCTCACAGATACGCAGTATTTT
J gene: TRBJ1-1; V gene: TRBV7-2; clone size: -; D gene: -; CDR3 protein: CASSLVGMMNTEAFF; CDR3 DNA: TGTGCCAGCAGCTTAGTTGGTATGATGAACACTGAAGCTTTCTTT
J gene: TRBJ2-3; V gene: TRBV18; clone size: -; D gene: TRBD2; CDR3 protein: CASSPPLAGGHFEDTQYF; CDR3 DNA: TGTGCCAGCTCACCACCCCTAGCGGGGGGCCACTTCGAGGATACGCAGTATTTT
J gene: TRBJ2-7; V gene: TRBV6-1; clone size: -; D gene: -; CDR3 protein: CASSEIGIRGFEQYF; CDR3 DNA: TGTGCCAGCAGTGAAATCGGGATCCGAGGGTTCGAGCAGTACTTC
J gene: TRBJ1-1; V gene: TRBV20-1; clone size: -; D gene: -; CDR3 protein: CSLAGGTEAFF; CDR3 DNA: TGCAGTCTAGCCGGTGGCACTGAAGCTTTCTTT
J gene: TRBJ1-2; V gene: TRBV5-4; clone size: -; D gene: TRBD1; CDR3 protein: CASSSPWTGEFWDGYTF; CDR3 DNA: TGTGCCAGCAGCTCCCCCTGGACAGGGGAATTCTGGGATGGCTACACCTTC
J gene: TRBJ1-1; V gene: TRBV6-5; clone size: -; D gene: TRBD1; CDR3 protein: CASSLGGVNTEAFF; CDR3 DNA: TGTGCCAGCAGTCTAGGGGGCGTAAACACTGAAGCTTTCTTT
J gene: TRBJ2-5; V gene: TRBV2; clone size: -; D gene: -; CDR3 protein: CASSLLGSGETQYF; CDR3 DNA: TGTGCCAGCAGCCTCCTGGGGTCCGGGGAGACCCAGTACTTC
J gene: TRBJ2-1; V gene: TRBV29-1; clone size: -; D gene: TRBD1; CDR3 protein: CSVEGGQPYNEQFF; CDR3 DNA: TGCAGCGTTGAAGGGGGACAGCCTTACAATGAGCAGTTCTTC
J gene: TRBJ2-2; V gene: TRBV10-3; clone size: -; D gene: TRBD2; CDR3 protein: CAIRPGLAGQYTGELFF; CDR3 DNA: TGTGCCATCAGGCCGGGACTAGCGGGACAATACACCGGGGAGCTGTTTTTT
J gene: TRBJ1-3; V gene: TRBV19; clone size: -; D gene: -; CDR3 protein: CASRRAAGNTIYF; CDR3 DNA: TGTGCCAGTAGGAGGGCTGCAGGAAACACCATATATTTT
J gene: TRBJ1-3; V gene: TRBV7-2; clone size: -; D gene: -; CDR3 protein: CASSLVWGTSGNTIYF; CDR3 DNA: TGTGCCAGCAGCTTAGTTTGGGGGACCTCTGGAAACACCATATATTTT
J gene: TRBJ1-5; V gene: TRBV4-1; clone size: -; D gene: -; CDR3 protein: CASSHPSSNQPQHF; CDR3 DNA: TGCGCCAGCAGCCACCCCTCGAGCAATCAGCCCCAGCATTTT
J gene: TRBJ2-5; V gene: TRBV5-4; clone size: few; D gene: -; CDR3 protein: CASSLPSQETQYF; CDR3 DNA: TGTGCCAGCAGCCTGCCGAGCCAGGAGACCCAGTACTTC
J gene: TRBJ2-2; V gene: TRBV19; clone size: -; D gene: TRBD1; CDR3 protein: CASSIGTGMSTGELFF; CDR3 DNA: TGTGCCAGTAGTATTGGGACAGGGATGTCTACCGGGGAGCTGTTTTTT
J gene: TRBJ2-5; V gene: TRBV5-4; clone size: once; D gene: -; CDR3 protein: CASRPGQQETQYF; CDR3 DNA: TGTGCCAGCAGGCCAGGACAGCAAGAGACCCAGTACTTC
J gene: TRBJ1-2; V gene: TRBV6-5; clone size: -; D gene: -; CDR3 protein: CASREGTANYGYTF; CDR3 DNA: TGTGCCAGCAGGGAAGGGACGGCAAACTATGGCTACACCTTC
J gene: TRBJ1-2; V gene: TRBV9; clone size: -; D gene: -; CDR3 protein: CASSVGRVVDYGYTF; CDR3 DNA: TGTGCCAGCAGCGTAGGCAGGGTCGTAGACTATGGCTACACCTTC
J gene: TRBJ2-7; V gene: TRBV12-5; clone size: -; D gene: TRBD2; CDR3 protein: CASGFGLAGAYEQYF; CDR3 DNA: TGTGCTAGTGGTTTTGGACTAGCGGGTGCCTACGAGCAGTACTTC
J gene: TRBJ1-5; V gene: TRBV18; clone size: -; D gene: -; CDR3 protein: CASSPDYSNQPQHF; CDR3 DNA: TGTGCCAGCTCACCGGACTATAGCAATCAGCCCCAGCATTTT
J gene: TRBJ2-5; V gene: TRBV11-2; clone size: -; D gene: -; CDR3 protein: CASSGAGETQYF; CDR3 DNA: TGTGCCAGCAGCGGGGCGGGTGAGACCCAGTACTTC
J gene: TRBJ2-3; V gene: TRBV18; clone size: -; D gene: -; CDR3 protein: CASSPSLALVDTQYF; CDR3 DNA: TGTGCCAGCTCACCTTCGCTAGCGTTGGTAGATACGCAGTATTTT
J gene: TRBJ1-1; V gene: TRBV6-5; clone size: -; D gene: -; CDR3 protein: CAAGRSEAFF; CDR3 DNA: TGTGCCGCAGGGCGTTCTGAAGCTTTCTTT
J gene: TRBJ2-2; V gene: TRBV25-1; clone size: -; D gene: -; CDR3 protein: CASRPTGAVTGELFF; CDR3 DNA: TGTGCCAGCAGGCCCACAGGAGCCGTGACCGGGGAGCTGTTTTTT
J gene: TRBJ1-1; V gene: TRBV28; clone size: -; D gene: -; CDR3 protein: CASSPGPLNTEAFF; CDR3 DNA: TGTGCCAGCAGTCCGGGACCCCTGAACACTGAAGCTTTCTTT
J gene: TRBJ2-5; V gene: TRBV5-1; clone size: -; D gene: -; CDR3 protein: CASSLAAEETQYF; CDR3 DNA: TGCGCCAGCAGCTTGGCTGCAGAAGAGACCCAGTACTTC
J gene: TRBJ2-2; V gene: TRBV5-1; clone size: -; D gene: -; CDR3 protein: CASSLSRGQNGELFF; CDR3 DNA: TGCGCCAGCAGCCTCTCGAGGGGCCAAAACGGGGAGCTGTTTTTT
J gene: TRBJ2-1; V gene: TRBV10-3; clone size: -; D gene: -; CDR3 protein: CAISEIRGDEQFF; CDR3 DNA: TGTGCCATCAGTGAGATAAGAGGCGATGAGCAGTTCTTC
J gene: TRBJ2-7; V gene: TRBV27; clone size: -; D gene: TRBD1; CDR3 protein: CASSFDRGRGEQYF; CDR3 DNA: TGTGCCAGCAGTTTCGACAGGGGCAGAGGCGAGCAGTACTTC
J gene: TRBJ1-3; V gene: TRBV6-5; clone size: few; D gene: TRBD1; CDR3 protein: CASSYSTGTGNTIYF; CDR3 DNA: TGTGCCAGCAGTTACTCGACAGGGACTGGAAACACCATATATTTT
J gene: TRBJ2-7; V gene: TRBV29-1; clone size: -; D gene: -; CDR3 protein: CSTRGSYGQYF; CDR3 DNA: TGCAGCACCCGGGGGAGCTACGGGCAGTACTTC
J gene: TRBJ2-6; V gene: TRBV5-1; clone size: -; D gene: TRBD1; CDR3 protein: CASSLTGVSGANVLTF; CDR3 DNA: TGCGCCAGCAGCTTGACAGGGGTCTCTGGGGCCAACGTCCTGACTTTC
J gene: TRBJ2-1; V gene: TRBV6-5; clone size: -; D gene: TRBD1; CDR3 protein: CASSRGDRGHEQFF; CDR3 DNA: TGTGCCAGCAGTCGGGGAGACAGGGGCCATGAGCAGTTCTTC
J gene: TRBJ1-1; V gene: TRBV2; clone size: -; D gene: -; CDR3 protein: CASSERGNTEAFF; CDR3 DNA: TGTGCCAGCAGTGAACGAGGGAACACTGAAGCTTTCTTT